Below, one T cell receptor (beta chain) is given with its context. Antigen: not known. Unique molecular identifiers were present on the cDNA, which also gained a universal primer site by template switching. TCRdb ran MiXCR on the 5' RACE reads and lists one entry per CDR3 protein. The sample shows 400,000 to 600,000 distinct CDR3 sequences, around 20% of them seen only once. The data were obtained in a study of identical twins. Study-level points and caveats: For out-of-frame beta sequences, excess twin sharing was weaker. In cord blood, abundant beta clonotypes had fewer insertions; memory showed no trend.

Every one of the donors was a healthy Caucasian. Unmatched junction bases numbered 12, after V lost 5 bases and J lost 5 bases. Germline assignment: CDR1 DFQATT and CDR2 SNEGSKA (reference sequence). This CDR3 has 16 amino acids. These same data were also listed under a study on yellow fever vaccine responses in identical twins.

The sequence derives from a woman between 18 and 30 years old in good health. J is TRBJ2-5 and V is TRBV20-1; TRBD2 matches at 12 bases. Input material: CD4+ T cells sorted from blood. The CDR3 spells CSAPTPSGRASETQYF. The DNA of the CDR3 is TGCAGTGCTCCGACTCCTAGCGGGAGGGCGAGTGAGACCCAGTACTTC.